These T cell receptor beta chains were read from a single sample in a study of PD-1 blockade in classical Hodgkin lymphoma. Profiling relied on immunoSEQ multiplex PCR, and the TCRdb table lists in-frame clones only, not all of them. The sample records over 85,000 clones, 75% to 95% being singletons. The starting material was peripheral blood mononuclear cells (PBMCs), obtained before the fourth cycle of nivolumab. These receptors all come from a human donor with classical Hodgkin lymphoma. The conserved cysteine and the conserved F or W are not part of the CDR3 here.

>TRBV7-8
ASSLGRGNTEAF
>TRBV18
ASSPLAGGTDTQY
>TRBV7-3
ASSSGQGWTEAF
>TRBV2
ASRGTTGAYEQY
>TRBV6-5
ATSDNPYEQY
>TRBV19
ASSMSKLEQF
>TRBV2
ASTGYSPLH
>TRBV11-2
ATAEVSSYNEQF
>TRBV19
ASSMVFGTMNPEAF
>TRBV6-6
ASSLDSRSGNTIY
>TRBV9
ASSVIGNSGNTIY
>TRBV21-1
ASSKVGGSMAF
>TRBV6-1
ASSWTGGNTEAF
>TRBV18
ASSSLGTSGSTLEQY
>TRBV18
ASSSTGPGEQF
>TRBV9
ASSANRAGGNTIY
>TRBV30
AWIGSKGLTEQF
>TRBV7-2
ASSLGHRDPRY
>TRBV28
ASSLFKGQGYYNEQF
>TRBV7-9
ASSFRGIREGTEAF
>TRBV15
ATSRGFLQNTEAF
>TRBV13
ASSLNSPYEQY
>TRBV7-6
ASSSTSGGSTDTQY
>TRBV27
ASSIWGTEKFNEQF
>TRBV6-1
ASSPGTEYQETQY
>TRBV7-8
ASSLARSGGAGSEQF
>TRBV19
ASSIGQGSVYEQY
>TRBV7-2
ASSPQGNTIY
>TRBV27
ASSELAGGQADTQY
>TRBV11-2
ASSFRGGYTGYT
>TRBV19
ASSIDTLASTIDNEQF
>TRBV7-2
ASSIRPNTEAF
>TRBV6-1
ASSYTSGQQF
>TRBV7-6
ASSLVHGTSYEQY
>TRBV2
ASSGGESSYEQY
>TRBV7-9
ASSPGEALPGELF
>TRBV15
ATSRTRTNQPQH
>TRBV28
ASSLQGNQPQH
>TRBV10-3
AISDQGRMNTEAF
>TRBV19
ASSIGTGNTGELF
>TRBV2
ASMGYIGYEQY
>TRBV15
ATSRVERSSYEQY
>TRBV18
ASSSDGNTIY
>TRBV29-1
SVGGHEQF
>TRBV6-5
ASSLDSYTQY
>TRBV11-2
ASSLGAVGVSEQY